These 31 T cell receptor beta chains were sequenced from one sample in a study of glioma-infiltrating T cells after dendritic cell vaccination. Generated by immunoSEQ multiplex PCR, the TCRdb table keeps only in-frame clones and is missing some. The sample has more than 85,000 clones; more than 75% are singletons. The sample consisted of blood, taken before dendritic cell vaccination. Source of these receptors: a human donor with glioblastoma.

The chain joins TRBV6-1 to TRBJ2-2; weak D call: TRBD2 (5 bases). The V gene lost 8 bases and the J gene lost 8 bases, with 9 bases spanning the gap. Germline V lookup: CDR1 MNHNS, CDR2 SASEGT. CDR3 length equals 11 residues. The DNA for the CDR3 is TGTGCCAGCGAGGGTGGAGGGGAGCTGTTTTTT. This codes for CASEGGGELFF.

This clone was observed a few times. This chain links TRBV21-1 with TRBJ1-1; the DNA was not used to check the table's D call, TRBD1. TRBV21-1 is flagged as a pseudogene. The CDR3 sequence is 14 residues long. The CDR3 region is CASRGASMNTEAFF. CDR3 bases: TGTGCCAGCAGGGGGGCATCAATGAACACTGAAGCTTTCTTT.

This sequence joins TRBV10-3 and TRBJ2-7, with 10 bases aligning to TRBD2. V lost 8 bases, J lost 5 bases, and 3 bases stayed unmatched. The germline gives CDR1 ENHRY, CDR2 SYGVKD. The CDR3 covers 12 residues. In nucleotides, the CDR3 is TGTGCCATCCTACTAGCGGGAAACGAGCAGTACTTC. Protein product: CAILLAGNEQYF.

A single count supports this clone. CDR3 amino acids: CASSLKGGGVSYEQYF. For the CDR3, the DNA is TGTGCCAGCAGTCTCAAAGGCGGGGGGGTCTCCTACGAGCAGTACTTC. The chain recombines TRBV27 with TRBJ2-7; the match to TRBD2 covers 9 bases. The V gene's germline CDR1 is MNHEY and CDR2 SMNVEV (reference sequence). V shed 5 bases, J shed 0 bases, and the junction held 8 bases outside the gene matches. The CDR3 runs 16 residues.

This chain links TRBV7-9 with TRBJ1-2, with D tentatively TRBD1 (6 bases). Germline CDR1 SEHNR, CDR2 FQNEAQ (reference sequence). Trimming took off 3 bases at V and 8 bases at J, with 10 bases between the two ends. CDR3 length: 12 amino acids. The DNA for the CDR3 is TGTGCCAGCAGCTTTGAGCAGGGGGGCTACACCTTC. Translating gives CASSFEQGGYTF.

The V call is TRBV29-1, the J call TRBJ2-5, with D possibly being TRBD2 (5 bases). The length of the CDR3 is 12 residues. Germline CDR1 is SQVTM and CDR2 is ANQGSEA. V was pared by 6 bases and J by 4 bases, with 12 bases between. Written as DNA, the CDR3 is TGCAGCGTCTTCCTAGCTACAGAGACCCAGTACTTC. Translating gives CSVFLATETQYF.

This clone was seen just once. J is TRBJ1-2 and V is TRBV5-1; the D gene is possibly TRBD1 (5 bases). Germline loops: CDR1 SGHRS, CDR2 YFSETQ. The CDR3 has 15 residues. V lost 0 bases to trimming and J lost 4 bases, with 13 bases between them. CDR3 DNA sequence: TGCGCCAGCAGCTTGGTTGGGGATGGGGCCTATGGCTACACCTTC. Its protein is CASSLVGDGAYGYTF.

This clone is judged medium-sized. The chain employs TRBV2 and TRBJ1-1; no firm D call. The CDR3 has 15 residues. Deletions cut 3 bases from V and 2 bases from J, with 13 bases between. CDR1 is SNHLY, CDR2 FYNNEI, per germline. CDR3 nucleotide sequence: TGTGCCAGCAGTGATCAGGCACAGCCTAACACTGAAGCTTTCTTT. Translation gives CASSDQAQPNTEAFF. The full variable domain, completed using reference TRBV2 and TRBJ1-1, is EPEVTQTPSHQVTQMGQEVILRCVPISNHLYFYWYRQILGQKVEFLVSFYNNEISEKSEIFDDQFSVERPDGSNFTLKIRSTKLEDSAMYFCASSDQAQPNTEAFFGQGTRLTVV.

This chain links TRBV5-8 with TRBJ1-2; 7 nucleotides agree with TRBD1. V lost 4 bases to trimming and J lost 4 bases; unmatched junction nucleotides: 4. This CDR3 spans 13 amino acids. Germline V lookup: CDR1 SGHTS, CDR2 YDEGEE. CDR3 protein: CASSPTGTYGYTF. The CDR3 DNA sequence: TGTGCCAGCAGCCCGACAGGGACCTATGGCTACACCTTC.

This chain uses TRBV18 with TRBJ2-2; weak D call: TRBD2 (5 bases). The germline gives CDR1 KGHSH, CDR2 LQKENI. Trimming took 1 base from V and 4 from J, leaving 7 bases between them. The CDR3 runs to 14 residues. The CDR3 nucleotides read TGTGCCAGCTCACCACAAGAGGGCACCGGGGAGCTGTTTTTT. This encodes CASSPQEGTGELFF.

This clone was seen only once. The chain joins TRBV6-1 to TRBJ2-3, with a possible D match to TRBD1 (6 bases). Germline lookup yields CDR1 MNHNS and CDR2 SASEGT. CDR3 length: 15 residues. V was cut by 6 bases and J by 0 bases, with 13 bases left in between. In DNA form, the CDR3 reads TGTGCCAGCAGCCTCCTACAGGGTAGCACAGATACGCAGTATTTT. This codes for CASSLLQGSTDTQYF.

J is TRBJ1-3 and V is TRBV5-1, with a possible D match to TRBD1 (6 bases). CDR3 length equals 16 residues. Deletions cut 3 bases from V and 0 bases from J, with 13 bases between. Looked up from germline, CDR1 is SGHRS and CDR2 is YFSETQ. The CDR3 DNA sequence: TGCGCCAGCAGCTCCCGAGGGGGAGACTCTGGAAACACCATATATTTT. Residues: CASSSRGGDSGNTIYF.

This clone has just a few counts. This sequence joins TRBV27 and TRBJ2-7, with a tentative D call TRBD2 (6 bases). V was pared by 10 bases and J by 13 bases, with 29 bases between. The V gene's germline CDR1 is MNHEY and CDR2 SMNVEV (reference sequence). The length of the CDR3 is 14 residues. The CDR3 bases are TGTGCCACCCAACTCGGCGGGAACACCGGTAAATTATACTTC. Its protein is CATQLGGNTGKLYF.

The CDR3 DNA reads as TGTGCCAGCAGTCTACCAGGATCCTACGAGCAGTACTTC. It codes for CASSLPGSYEQYF. The V gene is TRBV6-5, the J gene TRBJ2-5; the D is unclear. The J call may be wrong; the DNA end is better matched by TRBJ2-7. The CDR3 has 13 amino acids. Germline CDR1 and CDR2: MNHEY and SVGAGI.

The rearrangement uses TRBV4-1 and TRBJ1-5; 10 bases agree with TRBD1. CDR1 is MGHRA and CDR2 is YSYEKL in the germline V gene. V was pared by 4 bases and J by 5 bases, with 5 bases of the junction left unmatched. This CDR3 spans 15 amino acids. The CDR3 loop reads CASSRQGAFDQPQHF. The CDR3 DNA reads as TGCGCCAGCAGCCGACAGGGGGCTTTTGATCAGCCCCAGCATTTT.

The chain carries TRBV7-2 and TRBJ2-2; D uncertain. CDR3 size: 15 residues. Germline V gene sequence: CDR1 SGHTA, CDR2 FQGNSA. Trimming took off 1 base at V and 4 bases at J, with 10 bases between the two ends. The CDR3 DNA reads TGTGCCAGCAGCTTAGGTCAGGTACTCACCGGGGAGCTGTTTTTT. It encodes CASSLGQVLTGELFF.

CDR3 bases: TGCGCCAGCAGCCAACCACAGGGGGCGAACTATGGCTACACCTTC. Its protein is CASSQPQGANYGYTF. The chain employs TRBV4-1 and TRBJ1-2; 9 bases fit TRBD1. Trimming cost V 2 bases and J 2 bases; bases outside gene matches: 3. CDR3 length equals 15 residues. The germline V gene has CDR1 MGHRA and CDR2 YSYEKL.

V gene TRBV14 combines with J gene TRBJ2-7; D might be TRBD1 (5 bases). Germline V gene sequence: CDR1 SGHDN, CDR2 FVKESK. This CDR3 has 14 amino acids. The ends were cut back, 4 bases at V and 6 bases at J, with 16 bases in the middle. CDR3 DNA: TGTGCCAGCAGCCCCGGTAGGGGCTTTGGCGAGCAGTACTTC. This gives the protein CASSPGRGFGEQYF.

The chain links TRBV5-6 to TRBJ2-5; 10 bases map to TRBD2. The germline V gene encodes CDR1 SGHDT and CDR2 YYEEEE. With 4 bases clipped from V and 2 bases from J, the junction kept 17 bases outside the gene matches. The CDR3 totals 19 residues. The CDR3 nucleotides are TGTGCCAGCAGCCCCACGGTGGCGAAACTAGCGGGGACTCAAGAGACCCAGTACTTC. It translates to CASSPTVAKLAGTQETQYF. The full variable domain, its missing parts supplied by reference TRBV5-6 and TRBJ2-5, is DAGVTQSPTHLIKTRGQQVTLRCSPKSGHDTVSWYQQALGQGPQFIFQYYEEEERQRGNFPDRFSGHQFPNYSSELNVNALLLGDSALYLCASSPTVAKLAGTQETQYFGPGTRLLVL.

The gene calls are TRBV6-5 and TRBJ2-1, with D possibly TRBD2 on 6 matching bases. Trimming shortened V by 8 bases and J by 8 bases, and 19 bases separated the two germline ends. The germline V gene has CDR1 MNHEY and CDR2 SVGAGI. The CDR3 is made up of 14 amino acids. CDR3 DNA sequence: TGTGCCAGCGCCCGCGGGGTGGGGCGCGATGAGCAGTTCTTC. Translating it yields CASARGVGRDEQFF.

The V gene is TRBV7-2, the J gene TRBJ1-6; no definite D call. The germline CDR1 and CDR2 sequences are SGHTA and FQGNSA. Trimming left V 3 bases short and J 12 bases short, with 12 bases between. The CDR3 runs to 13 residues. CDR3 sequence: CASSFEGVGPLHF. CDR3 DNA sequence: TGTGCCAGCAGCTTTGAGGGAGTAGGACCCCTCCACTTT.

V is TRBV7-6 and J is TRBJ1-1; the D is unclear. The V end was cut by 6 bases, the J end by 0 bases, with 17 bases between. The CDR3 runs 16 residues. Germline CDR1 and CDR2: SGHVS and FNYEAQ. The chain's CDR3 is CASSSNDNFMNTEAFF. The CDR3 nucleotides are TGTGCCAGCAGTTCGAATGACAACTTCATGAACACTGAAGCTTTCTTT.

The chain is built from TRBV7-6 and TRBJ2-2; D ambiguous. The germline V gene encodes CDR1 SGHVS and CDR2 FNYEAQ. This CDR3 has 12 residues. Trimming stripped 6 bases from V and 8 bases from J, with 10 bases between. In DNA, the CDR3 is TGTGCCAGCAGATTCCAGTGGGGGGAGCTGTTTTTT. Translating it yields CASRFQWGELFF.

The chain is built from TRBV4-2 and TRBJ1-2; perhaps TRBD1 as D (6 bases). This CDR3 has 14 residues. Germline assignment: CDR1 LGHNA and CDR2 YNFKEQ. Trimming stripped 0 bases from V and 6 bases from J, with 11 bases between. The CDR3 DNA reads TGTGCCAGCAGCCAAGAGTGGGCAGGGGATGGCTACACCTTC. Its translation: CASSQEWAGDGYTF.

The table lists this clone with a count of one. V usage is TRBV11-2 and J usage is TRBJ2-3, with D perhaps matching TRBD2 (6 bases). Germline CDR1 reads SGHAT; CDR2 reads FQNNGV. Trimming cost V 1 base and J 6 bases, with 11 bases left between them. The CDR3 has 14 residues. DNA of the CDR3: TGTGCCAGCAGCTTAGCTTTAGCGGCGGATACGCAGTATTTT. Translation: CASSLALAADTQYF.

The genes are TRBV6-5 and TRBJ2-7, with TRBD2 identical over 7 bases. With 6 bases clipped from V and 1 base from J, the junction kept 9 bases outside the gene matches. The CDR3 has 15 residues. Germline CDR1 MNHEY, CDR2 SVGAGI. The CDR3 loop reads CASSLGGTVSYEQYF. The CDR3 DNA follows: TGTGCCAGCAGCCTGGGGGGGACGGTTTCCTACGAGCAGTACTTC.

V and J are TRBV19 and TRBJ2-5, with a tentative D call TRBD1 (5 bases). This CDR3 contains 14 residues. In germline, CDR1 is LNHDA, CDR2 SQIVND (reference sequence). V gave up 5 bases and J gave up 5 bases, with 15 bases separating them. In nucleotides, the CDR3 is TGTGCCAGTAGTCCCAGGGTTAGCAGCGAGACCCAGTACTTC. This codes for CASSPRVSSETQYF.

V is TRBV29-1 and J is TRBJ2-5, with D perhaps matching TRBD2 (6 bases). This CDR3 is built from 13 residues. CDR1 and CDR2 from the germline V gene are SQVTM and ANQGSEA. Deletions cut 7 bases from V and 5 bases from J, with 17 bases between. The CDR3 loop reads CSALNGGVETQYF. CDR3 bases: TGCAGCGCCCTCAACGGAGGGGTCGAGACCCAGTACTTC.

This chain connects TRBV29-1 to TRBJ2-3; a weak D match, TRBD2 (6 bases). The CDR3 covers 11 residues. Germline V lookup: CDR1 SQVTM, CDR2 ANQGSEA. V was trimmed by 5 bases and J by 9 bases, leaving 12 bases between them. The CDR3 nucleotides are TGCAGCGTTATGACTAGAGGGACGCAGTATTTT. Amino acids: CSVMTRGTQYF.

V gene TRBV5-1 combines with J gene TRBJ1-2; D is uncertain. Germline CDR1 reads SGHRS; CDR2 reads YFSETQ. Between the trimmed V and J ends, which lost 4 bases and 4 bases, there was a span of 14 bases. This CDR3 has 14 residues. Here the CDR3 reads CASSNTDRSYGYTF. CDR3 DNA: TGCGCCAGCAGCAACACCGACCGGAGCTATGGCTACACCTTC.

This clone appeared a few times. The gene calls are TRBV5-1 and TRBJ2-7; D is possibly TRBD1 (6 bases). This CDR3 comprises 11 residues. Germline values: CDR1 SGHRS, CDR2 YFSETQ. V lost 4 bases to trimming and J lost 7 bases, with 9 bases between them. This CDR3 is CASSIQGEQYF. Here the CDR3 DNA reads TGCGCCAGCAGCATACAGGGTGAGCAGTACTTC.